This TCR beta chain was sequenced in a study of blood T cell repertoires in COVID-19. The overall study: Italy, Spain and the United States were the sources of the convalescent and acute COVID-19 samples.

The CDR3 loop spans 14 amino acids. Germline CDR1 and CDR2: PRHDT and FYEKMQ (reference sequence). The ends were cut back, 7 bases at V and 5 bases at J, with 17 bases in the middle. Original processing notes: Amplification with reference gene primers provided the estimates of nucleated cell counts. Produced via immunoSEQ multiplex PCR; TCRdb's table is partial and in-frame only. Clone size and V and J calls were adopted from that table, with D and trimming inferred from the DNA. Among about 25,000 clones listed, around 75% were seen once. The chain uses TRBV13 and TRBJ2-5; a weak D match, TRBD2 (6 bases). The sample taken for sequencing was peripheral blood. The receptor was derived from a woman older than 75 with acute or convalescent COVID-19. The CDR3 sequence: CASKEGLAGETQYF. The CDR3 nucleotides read TGTGCCAGCAAGGAGGGCCTAGCAGGCGAGACCCAGTACTTC.